This TCR beta chain was sequenced for a study of shared clonotypes between healthy human individuals. Study findings and constraints: The represented genetic and exposure-history diversity was limited by the small number of donors.

The V and J ends lost 6 bases and 6 bases, in that order; junction bases with no gene match: 16. The CDR3 extends over 17 amino acids. Per the germline V gene, CDR1 is LNHDA and CDR2 is SQIVND (reference sequence). TCRdb's copy holds only in-frame clones and misses some; the assay was immunoSEQ multiplex PCR. The sample includes fewer than 1.8 million clones, around 98.5% of them seen just once. Worth noting for this clone: What it binds is unknown.

The sample was naive CD4+ T cells sorted from blood. The subset is: CD45RA+ positively selected. The clonotype originates from a man aged 25 to 40 in good health. The V and J genes are TRBV19 and TRBJ2-2; TRBD1 agrees at 7 bases. The CDR3 bases are TGTGCCAGTAGCCCGGGTCGGGCCAGGGGGAGTCCCGGGGAGCTGTTTTTT. Amino acid sequence: CASSPGRARGSPGELFF.